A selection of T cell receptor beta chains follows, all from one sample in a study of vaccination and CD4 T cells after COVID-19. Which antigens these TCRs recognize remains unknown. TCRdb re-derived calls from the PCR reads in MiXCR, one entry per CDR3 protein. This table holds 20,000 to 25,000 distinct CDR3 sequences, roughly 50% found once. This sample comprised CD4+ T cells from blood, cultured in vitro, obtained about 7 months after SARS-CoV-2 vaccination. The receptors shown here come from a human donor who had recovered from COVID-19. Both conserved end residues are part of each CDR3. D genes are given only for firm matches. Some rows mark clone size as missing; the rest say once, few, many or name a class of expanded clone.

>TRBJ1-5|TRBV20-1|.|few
TGCAGTGCTAGAGATCCGCGCGCCGGTAATCAGCCCCAGCATTTT
CSARDPRAGNQPQHF
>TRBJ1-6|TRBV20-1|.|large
TGCAGTGCTAGAGGTCGGGGGGCTGGTTCACCCCTCCACTTT
CSARGRGAGSPLHF
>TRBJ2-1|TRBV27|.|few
TGTGCCAGCAGTACCTCAGCGGGTCACAGTGAGCAGTTCTTC
CASSTSAGHSEQFF
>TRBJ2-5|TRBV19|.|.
TGTGCCAGTAGTATCGGGCGGGACCAGACCCAGTACTTC
CASSIGRDQTQYF
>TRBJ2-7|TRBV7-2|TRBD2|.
TGTGCCAGCAGCTTAGCTTCGGCTAGCGGGGGGTTAAAACCCTACGAGCAGTACTTC
CASSLASASGGLKPYEQYF
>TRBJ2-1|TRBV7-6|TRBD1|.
TGTGCCAGCAGCTTAGCGGGACAGGGGGTCTTGGAGCAGTTCTTC
CASSLAGQGVLEQFF
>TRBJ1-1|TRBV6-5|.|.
TGTGCCAGCAGTTACTCGAATTGGGCAGGGGATCACACTGAAGCTTTCTTT
CASSYSNWAGDHTEAFF
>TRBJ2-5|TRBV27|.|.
TGTGCCAGCAGTTTAAGGTTCATAACGGGTAGAAAGACCCAGTACTTC
CASSLRFITGRKTQYF
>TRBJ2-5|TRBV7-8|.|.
TGTGCCAGCAGCTTGGGGGCGGAGGAGACCCAGTACTTC
CASSLGAEETQYF
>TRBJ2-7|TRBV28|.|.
TGTGCCAGCAGCCCCCCCGCAGGGAGCTCCTACGAGCAGTACTTC
CASSPPAGSSYEQYF
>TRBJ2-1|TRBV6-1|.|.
TGTGCCAGCAGTGTCCGGCTAGGGAATAATGAGCAGTTCTTC
CASSVRLGNNEQFF
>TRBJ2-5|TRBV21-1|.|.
TGTGCCAGCAGCCCACTTCTGAGGGGAGAGACCCAGTACTTC
CASSPLLRGETQYF
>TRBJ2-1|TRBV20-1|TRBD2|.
TGCAGTGCCAAGGGACTAGCGGGGGCCACCCACTACAATGAGCAGTTCTTC
CSAKGLAGATHYNEQFF
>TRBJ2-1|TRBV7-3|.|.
TGTGCCAGCAGCTTAGGCGCACCCTCCTACAATGAGCAGTTCTTC
CASSLGAPSYNEQFF
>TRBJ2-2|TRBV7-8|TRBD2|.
TGTGCCAGCAGCTTAGTCTTGGCGGGGGGGTCGTCCGGGGAGCTGTTTTTT
CASSLVLAGGSSGELFF
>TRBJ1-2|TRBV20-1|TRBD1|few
TGCAGTGCTCCACGGGACAGCTCGCTCTATGGCTACACCTTC
CSAPRDSSLYGYTF
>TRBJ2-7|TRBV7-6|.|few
TGTGCCAGCAGCCCGTCTCAAGGGCGCTACGAGCAGTACTTC
CASSPSQGRYEQYF
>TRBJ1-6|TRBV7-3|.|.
TGTGCCAGCAGCACTACCCCCGCGGTGGTAGGGTTGGTTATAGTCCGGAATTCACCCCTCCACTTT
CASSTTPAVVGLVIVRNSPLHF
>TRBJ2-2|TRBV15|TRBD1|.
TGTGCCACCAGCAGAGAAGGGACAGGGGGGTCCGGGGAGCTGTTTTTT
CATSREGTGGSGELFF
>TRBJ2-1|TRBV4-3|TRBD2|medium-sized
TGCGCCAGCAGCCAGACCCTCGGCGGGAGAAGACATGAGCAGTTCTTC
CASSQTLGGRRHEQFF
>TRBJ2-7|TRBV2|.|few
TGTGCCAGCAGCCTGGGCCCCCTCTACGAGCAGTACTTC
CASSLGPLYEQYF
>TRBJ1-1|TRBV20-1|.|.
TGCAGTGCTTACACCCCAGACTTGCGGGCTTTCTTT
CSAYTPDLRAFF
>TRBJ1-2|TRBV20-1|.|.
TGCAGTGCTAGCGCTACTTGGGTAGGAGGCTACACCTTC
CSASATWVGGYTF
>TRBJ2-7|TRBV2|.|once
TGTGCCAGCAGCTCGGCCCCCTGGGACGAGCAGTACTTC
CASSSAPWDEQYF
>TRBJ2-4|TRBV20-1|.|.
TGCAGTGCACGGGAACAGACAAACATTCAGTACTTC
CSAREQTNIQYF
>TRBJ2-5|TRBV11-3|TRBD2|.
TGTGCCAGCAGCCAGACCCTCAGATTAGCGGGAGCATATGAGACCCAGTACTTC
CASSQTLRLAGAYETQYF
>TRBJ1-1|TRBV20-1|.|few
TGCAGTGCTCAGAATCGTGTGAACTCTGAAGCTTTCTTT
CSAQNRVNSEAFF
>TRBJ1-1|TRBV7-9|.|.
TGTGCCAGCAGCTTAGTTGTCAGCTTGAACACTGAAGCTTTCTTT
CASSLVVSLNTEAFF
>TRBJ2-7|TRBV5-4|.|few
TGTGCCAGCAGCTCCGCCCACAACGAGCAGTACTTC
CASSSAHNEQYF
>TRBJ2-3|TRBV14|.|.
TGTGCCAGCAGCTCGGCAGGGGCAGATACGCAGTATTTT
CASSSAGADTQYF
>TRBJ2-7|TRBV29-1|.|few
TGCAGCGTTGTCAGCCAATCCTACGAGCAGTACTTC
CSVVSQSYEQYF
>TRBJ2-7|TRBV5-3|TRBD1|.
TGTGCCAGCAGCCTCGGGACAGGGTTAATCTACGAGCAGTACTTC
CASSLGTGLIYEQYF
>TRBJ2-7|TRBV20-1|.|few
TGCAGTGCTAGAGGCGGGACAGTTGCCCTTCGCGAGCAGTACTTC
CSARGGTVALREQYF
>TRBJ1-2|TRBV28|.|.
TGTGCCAGCAGTCTCCTTCGTTATGGCTACACCTTC
CASSLLRYGYTF
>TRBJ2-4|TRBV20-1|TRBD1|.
TGCAGTGCTGAAGGACAGGGGGCCGCCAAAAACATTCAGTACTTC
CSAEGQGAAKNIQYF
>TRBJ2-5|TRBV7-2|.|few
TGTGCCAGCAGCTCCCGACGGGGTAGTGGGGAGACCCAGTACTTC
CASSSRRGSGETQYF
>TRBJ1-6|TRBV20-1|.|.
TGCAGTGTGACTGGAAGCTCCTATAATTCACCCCTCCACTTT
CSVTGSSYNSPLHF
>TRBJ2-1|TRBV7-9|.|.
TGTGCCAGCAGCCGAATATCCTACAATGAGCAGTTCTTC
CASSRISYNEQFF
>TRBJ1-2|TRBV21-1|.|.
TGTGCCAGCAGCAAACCCCGCCCCTTAGCGGACTATGGCTACACCTTC
CASSKPRPLADYGYTF
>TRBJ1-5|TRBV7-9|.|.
TGTGCCAGCAGTTATTTCGAGCAGCCCCAGCATTTT
CASSYFEQPQHF
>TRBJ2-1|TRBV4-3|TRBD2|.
TGCGCCAGCAGTCCAAGTGTAGGGACGGAAGGACGGGAGGGGTTCTTC
CASSPSVGTEGREGFF
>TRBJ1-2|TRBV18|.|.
TGTGCCAGCTCACCACACCCCGGGGGCTACACCTTC
CASSPHPGGYTF